The source of this TCR beta chain is a study of blood T cell repertoires in COVID-19. About the research overall: The analysed material was cDNA or gDNA that came from T cells, B-cell-depleted T cells, or PBMCs.

Per the germline V gene, CDR1 is SNHLY and CDR2 is FYNNEI. The CDR3 runs 14 residues. The germline V and J ends were trimmed by 1 base and 5 bases, with 9 bases remaining between them. As handled by the study authors: By means of reference gene primer amplification, nucleated cell counts were estimated. Only in-frame clones appear in the TCRdb table, and some are missing; sequencing was by immunoSEQ multiplex PCR. V, J and clone size were drawn from that table, and D and trimming were deduced from the DNA. Here the sample spans 150,000 to 200,000 clones, approximately 78% being singletons. The TCR originated in a woman of 80 years or more with active or convalescent COVID-19. The sequenced sample consisted of peripheral blood. This sequence joins TRBV2 and TRBJ1-5; no reliable D call. DNA of the CDR3: TGTGCCAGCAGTGAAGATGGGCGCGATCAGCCCCAGCATTTT. Translation: CASSEDGRDQPQHF.